Listed below are T cell receptor beta chains from one sample, sequenced in a study of shared clonotypes between healthy human individuals. The protocol was immunoSEQ multiplex PCR, while the TCRdb copy is restricted to in-frame clones and leaves out a portion. The sample holds almost 700,000 clones, about 92% seen once. Sequencing was carried out using naive CD8+ T cells sorted from blood. The receptors were gathered from a man aged 25-40 years in good health. CDR3s include the opening cysteine and the closing phenylalanine or tryptophan. The order of the fields is D gene, J gene, V gene, CDR3 protein, CDR3 DNA. A D gene is named only where the DNA matches it firmly.

D: TRBD2; J: TRBJ2-5; V: TRBV5-1; CDR3: CASSFYGLAGSQETQYF; DNA: TGCGCCAGCAGCTTCTATGGACTAGCGGGATCCCAAGAGACCCAGTACTTC
D: -; J: TRBJ2-7; V: TRBV6-5; CDR3: CASSPQMGNEQYF; DNA: TGTGCCAGCAGCCCGCAGATGGGGAACGAGCAGTACTTC
D: -; J: TRBJ2-4; V: TRBV2; CDR3: CASSSGVGIQYF; DNA: TGTGCCAGCAGTTCGGGCGTAGGCATTCAGTACTTC
D: -; J: TRBJ1-4; V: TRBV10-3; CDR3: CAISEPTTGATNEKLFF; DNA: TGTGCCATCAGTGAGCCTACGACAGGAGCAACTAATGAAAAACTGTTTTTT
D: -; J: TRBJ1-4; V: TRBV28; CDR3: CASSLWRIGTNEKLFF; DNA: TGTGCCAGCAGTTTATGGCGGATAGGAACTAATGAAAAACTGTTTTTT
D: -; J: TRBJ1-2; V: TRBV6-1; CDR3: CASGEGERNYGYTF; DNA: TGTGCCAGCGGGGAGGGGGAGAGAAACTATGGCTACACCTTC
D: -; J: TRBJ2-7; V: TRBV7-2; CDR3: CASSLEGVYSYEQYF; DNA: TGTGCCAGCAGCTTAGAAGGGGTGTACTCCTACGAGCAGTACTTC
D: TRBD2; J: TRBJ2-1; V: TRBV6-1; CDR3: CASSDPASGSSYNEQFF; DNA: TGTGCCAGCAGTGACCCTGCTAGCGGGAGCTCCTACAATGAGCAGTTCTTC
D: -; J: TRBJ2-5; V: TRBV12-5; CDR3: CASGLPGYPQYF; DNA: TGTGCTAGTGGCCTCCCAGGGTATCCCCAGTACTTC
D: TRBD1; J: TRBJ1-1; V: TRBV7-3; CDR3: CASSTTGYTEAFF; DNA: TGTGCCAGCAGCACGACAGGGTATACTGAAGCTTTCTTT
D: -; J: TRBJ1-4; V: TRBV5-4; CDR3: CASGADNIEKLFF; DNA: TGTGCCAGCGGGGCCGACAACATTGAAAAACTGTTTTTT
D: -; J: TRBJ2-7; V: TRBV7-6; CDR3: CASSLVTGGGEQYF; DNA: TGTGCCAGCAGCTTAGTAACCGGAGGAGGCGAGCAGTACTTC
D: -; J: TRBJ2-5; V: TRBV2; CDR3: CASKWAGRETQYF; DNA: TGTGCCAGCAAGTGGGCAGGGAGGGAGACCCAGTACTTC
D: TRBD2; J: TRBJ2-7; V: TRBV13; CDR3: CASSLWVAGNYEQYF; DNA: TGTGCCAGCAGCTTATGGGTAGCGGGAAATTACGAGCAGTACTTC
D: -; J: TRBJ2-7; V: TRBV4-3; CDR3: CASSQGQGKTYEQYF; DNA: TGCGCCAGCAGCCAAGGGCAGGGGAAGACCTACGAGCAGTACTTC
D: -; J: TRBJ1-2; V: TRBV19; CDR3: CASSIGGKGDDLYGYTF; DNA: TGTGCCAGTAGTATCGGGGGCAAGGGCGATGACTTGTATGGCTACACCTTC
D: -; J: TRBJ2-3; V: TRBV19; CDR3: CASSIVEGSTDTQYF; DNA: TGTGCCAGTAGTATAGTTGAGGGGAGCACAGATACGCAGTATTTT